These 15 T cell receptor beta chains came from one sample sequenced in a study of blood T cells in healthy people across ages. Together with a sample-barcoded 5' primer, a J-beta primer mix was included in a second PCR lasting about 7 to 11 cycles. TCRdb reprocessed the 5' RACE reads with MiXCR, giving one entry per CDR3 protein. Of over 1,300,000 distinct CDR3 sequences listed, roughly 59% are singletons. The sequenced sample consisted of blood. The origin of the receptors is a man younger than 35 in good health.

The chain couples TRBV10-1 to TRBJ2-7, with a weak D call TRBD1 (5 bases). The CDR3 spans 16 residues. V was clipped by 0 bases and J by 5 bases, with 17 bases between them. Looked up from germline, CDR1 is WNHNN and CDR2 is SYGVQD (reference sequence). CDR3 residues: CASSESKSGRVNEQYF. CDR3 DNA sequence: TGCGCCAGCAGTGAGTCTAAATCGGGCAGGGTCAACGAGCAGTACTTC.

The CDR3 protein is CAILAGTGSTDTQYF. CDR3 nucleotide sequence: TGTGCCATCTTGGCGGGGACAGGGTCCACAGATACGCAGTATTTT. The J gene is TRBJ2-3, the V gene TRBV10-3, with TRBD1 identical over 9 bases. The germline V gene has CDR1 ENHRY and CDR2 SYGVKD. Unmatched junction bases numbered 8, after V lost 8 bases and J lost 2 bases. The CDR3 sequence is 15 residues long.

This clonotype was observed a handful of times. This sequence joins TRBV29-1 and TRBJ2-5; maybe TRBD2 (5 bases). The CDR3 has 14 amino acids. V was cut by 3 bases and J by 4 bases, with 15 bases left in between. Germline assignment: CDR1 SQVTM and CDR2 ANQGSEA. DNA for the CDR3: TGCAGCGTTGAGTTCCCAGCCGGAGGAGAGACCCAGTACTTC. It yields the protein CSVEFPAGGETQYF.

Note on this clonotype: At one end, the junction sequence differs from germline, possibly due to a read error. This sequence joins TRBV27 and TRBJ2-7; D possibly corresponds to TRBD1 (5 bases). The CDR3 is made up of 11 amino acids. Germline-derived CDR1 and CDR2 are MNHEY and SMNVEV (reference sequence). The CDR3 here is CASSSGLEQYF. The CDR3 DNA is TGTGCCAGTAGTTCAGGGCTCGAGCAGTACTTC.

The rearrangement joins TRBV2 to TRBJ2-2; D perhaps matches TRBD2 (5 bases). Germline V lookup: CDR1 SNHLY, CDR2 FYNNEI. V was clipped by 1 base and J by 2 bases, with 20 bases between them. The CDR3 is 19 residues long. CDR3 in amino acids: CASSEGEYRRGKNTGELFF. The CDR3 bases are TGTGCCAGCAGTGAAGGGGAGTACAGAAGAGGAAAAAACACCGGGGAGCTGTTTTTT.

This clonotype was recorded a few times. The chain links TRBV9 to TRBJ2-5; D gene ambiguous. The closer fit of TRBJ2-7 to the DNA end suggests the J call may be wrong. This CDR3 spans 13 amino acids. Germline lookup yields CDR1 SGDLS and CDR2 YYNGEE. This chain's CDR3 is CASSVNGPREQYF. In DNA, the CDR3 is TGTGCCAGCAGCGTCAACGGACCTCGCGAGCAGTACTTC.

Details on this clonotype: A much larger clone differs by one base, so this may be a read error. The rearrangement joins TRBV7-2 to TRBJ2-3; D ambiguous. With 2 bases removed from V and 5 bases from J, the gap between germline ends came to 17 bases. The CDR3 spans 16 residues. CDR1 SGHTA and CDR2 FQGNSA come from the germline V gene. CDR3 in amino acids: CASSLWATKSEDTQYF. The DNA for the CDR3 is TGTGCCAGCAGCTTATGGGCTACCAAGTCCGAAGATACGCAGTATTTT.

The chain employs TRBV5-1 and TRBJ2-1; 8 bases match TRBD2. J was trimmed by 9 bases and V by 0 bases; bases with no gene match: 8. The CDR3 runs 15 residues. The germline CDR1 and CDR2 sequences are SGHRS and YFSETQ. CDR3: CASSLGTSQAGEQFF. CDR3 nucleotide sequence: TGCGCCAGCAGCTTGGGGACTAGCCAGGCGGGTGAGCAGTTCTTC.

The CDR3 here is CASSKGVNEQYF. CDR3 sequence (DNA): TGTGCCAGCAGCAAAGGTGTGAACGAGCAGTACTTC. The chain links TRBV21-1 to TRBJ2-4. The DNA end is a closer match to TRBJ2-7, so the J assignment may be wrong. TRBV21-1 is reported as a pseudogene. This CDR3 has 12 residues.

CDR3 sequence reads: CASSLEVRPGKLFF. The CDR3 DNA reads as TGTGCCAGCAGCTTAGAGGTACGCCCCGGAAAACTGTTTTTT. The V call is TRBV11-2, the J call TRBJ1-4; no clear D gene. The germline V gene has CDR1 SGHAT and CDR2 FQNNGV. The CDR3 is 14 amino acids. The V gene lost 0 bases and the J gene lost 10 bases, with 12 bases spanning the gap.

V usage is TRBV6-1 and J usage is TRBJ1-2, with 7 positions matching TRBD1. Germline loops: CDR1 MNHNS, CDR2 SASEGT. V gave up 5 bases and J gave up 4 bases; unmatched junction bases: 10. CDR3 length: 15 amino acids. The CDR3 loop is CASSMSRTGVYGYTF. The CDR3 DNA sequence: TGTGCCAGCAGTATGAGTAGGACAGGAGTCTATGGCTACACCTTC.

The CDR3 DNA follows: TGTGCCAGCAGCCTTTTTAGTTGGGACGGGGACGGGTACTATGGCTACACCTTC. Its translation: CASSLFSWDGDGYYGYTF. The chain links TRBV7-2 to TRBJ1-2; D may be TRBD1 (5 bases). Looked up from germline, CDR1 is SGHTA and CDR2 is FQGNSA. Trimming left V 5 bases short and J 3 bases short, with 25 bases between. This CDR3 contains 18 residues.

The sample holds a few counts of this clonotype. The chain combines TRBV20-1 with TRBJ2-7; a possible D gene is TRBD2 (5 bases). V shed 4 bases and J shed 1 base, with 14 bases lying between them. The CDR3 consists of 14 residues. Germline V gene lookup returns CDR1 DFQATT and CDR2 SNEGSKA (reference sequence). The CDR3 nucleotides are TGCAGTGCTACGGGATTCTTGGGGTCCTACGAGCAGTACTTC. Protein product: CSATGFLGSYEQYF.

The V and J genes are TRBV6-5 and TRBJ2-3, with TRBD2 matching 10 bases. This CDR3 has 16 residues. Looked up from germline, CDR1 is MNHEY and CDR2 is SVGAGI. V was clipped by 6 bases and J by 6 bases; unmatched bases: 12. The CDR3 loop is CASRSYPGTSVDTQYF. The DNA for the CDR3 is TGTGCCAGCAGGAGTTACCCCGGGACTAGCGTGGATACGCAGTATTTT.

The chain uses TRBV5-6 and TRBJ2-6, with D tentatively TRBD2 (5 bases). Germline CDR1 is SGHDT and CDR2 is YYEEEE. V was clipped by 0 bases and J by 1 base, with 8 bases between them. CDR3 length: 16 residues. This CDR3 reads CASSLDWRSGANVLTF. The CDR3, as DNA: TGTGCCAGCAGCTTGGATTGGAGGTCTGGGGCCAACGTCCTGACTTTC.